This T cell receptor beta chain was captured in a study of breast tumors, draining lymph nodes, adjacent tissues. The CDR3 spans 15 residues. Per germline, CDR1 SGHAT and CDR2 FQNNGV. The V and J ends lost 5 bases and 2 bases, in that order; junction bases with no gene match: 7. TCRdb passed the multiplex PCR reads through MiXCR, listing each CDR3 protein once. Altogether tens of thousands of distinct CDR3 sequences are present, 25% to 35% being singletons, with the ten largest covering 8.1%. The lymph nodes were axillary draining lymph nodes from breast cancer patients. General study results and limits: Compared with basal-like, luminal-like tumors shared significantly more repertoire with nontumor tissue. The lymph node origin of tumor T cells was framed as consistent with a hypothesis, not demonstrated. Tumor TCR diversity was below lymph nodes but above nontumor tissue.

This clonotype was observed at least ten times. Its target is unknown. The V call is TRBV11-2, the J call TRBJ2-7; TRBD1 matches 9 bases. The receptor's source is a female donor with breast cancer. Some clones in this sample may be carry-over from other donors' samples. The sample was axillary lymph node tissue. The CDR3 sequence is CASSIGQGRAYEQYF. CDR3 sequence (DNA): TGTGCCAGCAGCATCGGACAGGGGAGGGCCTACGAGCAGTACTTC.